This T cell receptor (beta chain) was retrieved from a study of yellow fever vaccine responses in identical twins. With regard to this clonotype: Its cognate antigen is unknown.

Via MiXCR, TCRdb re-called the RT-PCR reads, giving one row per CDR3 protein. The sample contains about 12,000 distinct CDR3 sequences, roughly 81% of which appear only once. Study observations and caveats: After vaccination, twins' T cell response reportedly seemed partly convergent, partly personalized.

The CDR3 runs to 17 residues. Trimming stripped 5 bases from V and 2 bases from J, with 19 bases between. Germline CDR1 SGHVS, CDR2 FQNEAQ. The TCR sequence derives from a young woman who received the yellow fever vaccine. Sequencing was performed on T cells from blood (PBMCs), unsorted or a sorted subset (not recorded which), taken before or after yellow fever vaccination (not recorded which). The J gene is TRBJ2-4, the V gene TRBV7-8, with D tentatively TRBD2 (5 bases). The CDR3 here is CASSPGVGQTTKNIQYF. The CDR3 DNA sequence: TGTGCCAGCAGCCCCGGGGTAGGCCAGACCACCAAAAACATTCAGTACTTC.